This passage covers 13 T cell receptor beta chains from one sample sequenced in a study of Graves' ophthalmopathy and Graves' hyperthyroidism. RNA transcripts served as template for amplifying TCR beta CDR3 sequences. First-round RT-PCR employed HTBI primers, with a second-round multiplex PCR after it. TCRdb passed the multiplex PCR reads through MiXCR, listing each CDR3 protein once. This sample has about 220,000 distinct CDR3 sequences, with around a fifth found just once. The sequenced material came from peripheral blood. The receptors derive from a woman in her fifties or sixties with Graves' ophthalmopathy.

This clonotype was recorded at least ten times. This sequence joins TRBV6-1 and TRBJ2-2, with 10 bases aligning to TRBD2. From germline, CDR1 is MNHNS and CDR2 SASEGT. Losses at the gene ends were 7 bases for V and 6 bases for J; bases not matched to a gene: 8. The CDR3 is 15 residues long. CDR3 residues: CASNVLAGDSGELFF. Written as DNA, the CDR3 is TGTGCCAGCAACGTCCTAGCGGGAGATTCCGGGGAGCTGTTTTTT.

The chain combines TRBV5-1 with TRBJ1-1; TRBD1 matches 10 bases. V was pared by 4 bases and J by 4 bases, with 16 bases of the junction left unmatched. The CDR3 sequence is 18 residues long. Germline-derived CDR1 and CDR2 are SGHRS and YFSETQ. This chain's CDR3 is CASSNNRDRGMGSTEAFF. In DNA form, the CDR3 reads TGCGCCAGCAGCAACAACCGGGACAGGGGAATGGGAAGCACTGAAGCTTTCTTT.

This clonotype was counted ten times or more. The rearrangement links TRBV29-1 to TRBJ2-2; 7 nucleotides line up with TRBD1. Germline CDR1 reads SQVTM; CDR2 reads ANQGSEA. Trimming took 7 bases from V and 5 from J; bases not matched to a gene: 10. CDR3 length: 14 residues. The CDR3 region is CSGRQGFTTGELFF. CDR3 coding DNA: TGCAGCGGAAGACAGGGATTTACAACCGGGGAGCTGTTTTTT.

This clonotype came up many times. The chain carries TRBV29-1 and TRBJ2-1; unclear D gene. CDR3 length: 13 residues. V lost 7 bases and J lost 4, with 14 bases in between. Germline V gene sequence: CDR1 SQVTM, CDR2 ANQGSEA. CDR3 bases: TGCAGCGCCGGTGGAACAGAATACAATGAGCAGTTCTTC. Its protein is CSAGGTEYNEQFF.

This clonotype was seen many times. The rearrangement links TRBV7-9 to TRBJ2-7; the match to TRBD2 covers 14 bases. This CDR3 has 18 residues. V lost 5 bases to trimming and J lost 6 bases; unmatched junction nucleotides: 15. Per germline, CDR1 SEHNR and CDR2 FQNEAQ (reference sequence). CDR3 sequence (DNA): TGTGCCAGCAGCCCAAGACTAGCGGGAGGGCCGGTGACCCCCGAGCAGTACTTC. This sequence encodes CASSPRLAGGPVTPEQYF.

This clonotype was recorded many times. The V call is TRBV11-2, the J call TRBJ2-7; 8 bases agree with TRBD1. This CDR3 spans 15 amino acids. The germline gives CDR1 SGHAT, CDR2 FQNNGV. V shed 1 base, J shed 3 bases, and the junction held 5 bases outside the gene matches. The CDR3: CASSLGRGRLYEQYF. CDR3 nucleotide sequence: TGTGCCAGCAGCTTAGGCAGGGGGCGTCTCTACGAGCAGTACTTC.

This sequence joins TRBV19 and TRBJ1-2; 7 bases line up with TRBD1. The CDR3 sequence is 13 residues long. The germline CDR1 and CDR2 sequences are LNHDA and SQIVND (reference sequence). The V segment lost 3 bases and the J segment 3 bases; nucleotides outside the gene matches: 1. The CDR3 loop is CASSMGQYYGYTF. CDR3 DNA: TGTGCCAGTAGTATGGGACAGTACTATGGCTACACCTTC.

Ten or more counts support this clonotype. This chain's CDR3 is CAVQKGYTEAFF. The DNA for the CDR3 is TGTGCCGTCCAAAAGGGTTACACTGAAGCTTTCTTT. V is TRBV6-1 and J is TRBJ1-1, with D unresolved. V gave up 11 bases and J gave up 3 bases, with 13 bases separating them. Germline V gene lookup returns CDR1 MNHNS and CDR2 SASEGT. The CDR3 spans 12 residues.

This clonotype was counted ten times or more. This chain links TRBV7-9 with TRBJ2-7, with 11 positions matching TRBD1. The V and J ends lost 7 bases and 4 bases, in that order; junction bases with no gene match: 6. This CDR3 comprises 14 residues. Germline V gene sequence: CDR1 SEHNR, CDR2 FQNEAQ (reference sequence). The CDR3 loop reads CASTGTGGMYEQYF. CDR3 nucleotide sequence: TGTGCCAGCACCGGGACAGGGGGGATGTACGAGCAGTACTTC.

This clonotype was counted at least ten times. V gene TRBV28 combines with J gene TRBJ2-7; the match to TRBD2 covers 7 bases. The CDR3 is 15 residues long. Germline CDR1 is MDHEN and CDR2 is SYDVKM. After removal of 6 bases from V and 4 bases from J, the junction contained 12 bases not matched to a gene. CDR3 nucleotide sequence: TGTGCCAGCAGCTCCGGGACTACTCTTTTGTACGAGCAGTACTTC. Its translation: CASSSGTTLLYEQYF. The full variable domain, in which reference TRBV28 and TRBJ2-7 provide the parts outside the CDR3, is DVKVTQSSRYLVKRTGEKVFLECVQDMDHENMFWYRQDPGLGLRLIYFSYDVKMKEKGDIPEGYSVSREKKERFSLILESASTNQTSMYLCASSSGTTLLYEQYFGPGTRLTVT.

This clonotype was picked up many times. This chain links TRBV5-1 with TRBJ1-1, with D possibly matching TRBD1 (5 bases). This CDR3 contains 11 residues. In germline, CDR1 is SGHRS, CDR2 YFSETQ. The germline V and J ends were trimmed by 5 bases and 4 bases, with 6 bases remaining between them. The CDR3 loop reads CASRGTTEAFF. The CDR3 nucleotides are TGCGCCAGCAGAGGGACCACTGAAGCTTTCTTT.

This clonotype has ten or more counts. The chain has TRBV6-2 or TRBV6-3 and TRBJ1-5, with D possibly being TRBD1 (6 bases). CDR1 MNHEY and CDR2 SVGEGT come from the germline V gene. CDR3 length equals 15 residues. Trimming removed 9 bases from V and 0 bases from J, with 15 bases in between. The CDR3 DNA sequence: TGTGCCAGTGCCGAATGGGGGCGTAGCAATCAGCCCCAGCATTTT. Amino acids: CASAEWGRSNQPQHF.

This clonotype was picked up a small number of times. The genes are TRBV11-2 and TRBJ2-7; D uncertain. Germline V CDR1 and CDR2: SGHAT, FQNNGV. CDR3 length equals 15 residues. The ends were cut back, 3 bases at V and 2 bases at J, with 14 bases in the middle. CDR3 loop: CASSFTELRTYEQYF. Written as DNA, the CDR3 is TGTGCCAGCAGCTTTACGGAACTTAGAACCTACGAGCAGTACTTC.